Here is one T cell receptor (beta chain) with its context. The antigen is unknown. This sample stems from a study of CD8+ T cells in alopecia areata. Study conclusions and caveats: Lesional tissue from the scalp (especially in alopecia totalis/universalis) showed higher clonality than normal scalp. Possibly as an HLA-related effect, TCR sharing across patients appeared less clear than in mice.

Isolated RNA was reverse transcribed into cDNA used as the sequencing template. The protocol was immunoSEQ multiplex PCR, while the TCRdb copy is restricted to in-frame clones and leaves out a portion. The top ten clones hold roughly 5% of a sample with around 210,000 clones, roughly three fifths of them seen once. CD4+ and CD8+ T cells were sorted from PBMCs. The sequencing input was CD8+ T cells sorted from blood. This TCR was recovered from a human donor in good health.

The CDR3 DNA is TGCAGCGTTATTAGCTATGGATGGACCTTC. This encodes CSVISYGWTF. The chain combines TRBV29-1 with TRBJ1-2; D is undetermined. V lost 5 bases, J lost 14 bases, and 15 bases lay in between. The germline CDR1 and CDR2 sequences are SQVTM and ANQGSEA. The CDR3 has 10 amino acids.